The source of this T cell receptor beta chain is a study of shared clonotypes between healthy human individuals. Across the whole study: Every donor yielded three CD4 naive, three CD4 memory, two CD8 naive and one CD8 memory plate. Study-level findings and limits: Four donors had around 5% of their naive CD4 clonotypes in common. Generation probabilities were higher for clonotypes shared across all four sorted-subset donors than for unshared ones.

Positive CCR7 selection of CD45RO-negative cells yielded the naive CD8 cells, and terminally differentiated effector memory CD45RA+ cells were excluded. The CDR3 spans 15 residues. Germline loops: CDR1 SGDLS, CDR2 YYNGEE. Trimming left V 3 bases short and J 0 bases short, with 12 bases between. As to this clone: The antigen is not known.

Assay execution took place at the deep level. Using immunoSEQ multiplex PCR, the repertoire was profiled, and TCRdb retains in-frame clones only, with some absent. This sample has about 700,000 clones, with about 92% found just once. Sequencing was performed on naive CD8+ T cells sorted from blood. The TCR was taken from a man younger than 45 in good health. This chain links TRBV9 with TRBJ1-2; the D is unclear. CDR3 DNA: TGTGCCAGCAGCGCGGGAGGCACAACTAACTATGGCTACACCTTC. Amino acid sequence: CASSAGGTTNYGYTF.